This T cell receptor beta chain was sequenced in a study of OX40 agonist ivuxolimab in advanced cancers. The table came from immunoSEQ multiplex PCR; TCRdb's copy has only in-frame clones and leaves some out. The table lists approximately 80,000 clones, around 91% of them singletons. CDR3 length: 18 amino acids. The trim removed 3 bases at V and 0 bases at J, leaving 7 bases unmatched. The germline V gene has CDR1 SGHAT and CDR2 FQDESV (reference sequence). The source was CD4+ or CD8+ T cells sorted from blood, collected in a trial of the OX40 agonist ivuxolimab. The genes are TRBV11-1 and TRBJ2-1; TRBD2 agrees at 11 bases. The receptor was isolated from an adult with an advanced solid tumor such as melanoma, head and neck, liver or kidney cancer. The CDR3 sequence is CASSFSGGARSSYNEQFF. Here the CDR3 DNA reads TGTGCCAGCAGCTTTAGCGGGGGGGCTCGGAGCTCCTACAATGAGCAGTTCTTC.